This record concerns one TCR beta chain sequence. Authors' methods: Reference gene primer amplification gave nucleated cell count estimates. Data came from immunoSEQ multiplex PCR; TCRdb stores just in-frame clones and leaves some out. The V and J calls and clone size were taken over from that table, and D and trimming were inferred from the DNA. The sample holds fewer than 300,000 clones, about nine tenths seen once. The data stem from a study of blood T cell repertoires in COVID-19. Germline V CDR1 and CDR2: SGHRS, YFSETQ. With V trimmed by 4 bases and J by 4 bases, 5 bases remained unmatched. This CDR3 has 15 residues.

Sequencing input: PBMCs or T cells enriched from blood (not recorded which). The receptor comes from a woman under 40 who had recovered from COVID-19. This chain connects TRBV5-1 to TRBJ2-1, with 10 positions matching TRBD2. CDR3 loop: CASSPTSGPYNEQFF. CDR3 sequence (DNA): TGCGCCAGCAGCCCGACTAGCGGGCCGTACAATGAGCAGTTCTTC.